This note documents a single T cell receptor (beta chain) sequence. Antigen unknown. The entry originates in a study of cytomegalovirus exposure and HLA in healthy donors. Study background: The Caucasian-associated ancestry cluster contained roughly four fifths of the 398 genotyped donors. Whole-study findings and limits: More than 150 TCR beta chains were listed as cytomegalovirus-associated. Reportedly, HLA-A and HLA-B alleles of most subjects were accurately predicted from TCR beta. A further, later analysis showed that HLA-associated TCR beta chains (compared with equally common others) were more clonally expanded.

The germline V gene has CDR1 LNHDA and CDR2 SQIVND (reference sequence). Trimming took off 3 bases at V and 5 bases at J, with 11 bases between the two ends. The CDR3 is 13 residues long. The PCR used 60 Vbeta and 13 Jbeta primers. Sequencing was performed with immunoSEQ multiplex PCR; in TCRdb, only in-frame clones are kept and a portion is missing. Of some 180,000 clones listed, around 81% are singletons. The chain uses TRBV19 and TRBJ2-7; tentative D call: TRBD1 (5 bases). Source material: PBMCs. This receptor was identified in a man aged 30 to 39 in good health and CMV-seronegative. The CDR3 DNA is TGTGCCAGTAGTATTCAGGGTTCAGACGAGCAGTACTTC. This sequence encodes CASSIQGSDEQYF.